A single sample is the source of the 19 T cell receptor beta chains below, sequenced in a study of response to subunit inactivated influenza vaccine. Using its own MiXCR run on the RT-PCR reads, TCRdb lists one record per CDR3 protein. The table includes approximately 160,000 distinct CDR3 sequences, roughly 10% detected once. Sequencing was performed on CD8+ T cells sorted from PBMCs, taken less than 25 months after vaccination. The receptors derive from a man between 50 and 70 years old who received an inactivated influenza vaccine.

The V and J genes are TRBV5-6 and TRBJ2-7; possible D gene TRBD2, 6 bases. Germline-derived CDR1 and CDR2 are SGHDT and YYEEEE. The length of the CDR3 is 15 residues. Trimming left V 4 bases short and J 4 bases short, with 18 bases between. The CDR3 coding sequence is TGTGCCAGCAGCCCTGTGGGACTCGATGGATACGAGCAGTACTTC. Translating gives CASSPVGLDGYEQYF. Together with reference TRBV5-6 and TRBJ2-7, the CDR3 gives the full variable domain: DAGVTQSPTHLIKTRGQQVTLRCSPKSGHDTVSWYQQALGQGPQFIFQYYEEEERQRGNFPDRFSGHQFPNYSSELNVNALLLGDSALYLCASSPVGLDGYEQYFGPGTRLTVT.

The rearrangement links TRBV10-3 to TRBJ2-7; 7 bases fit TRBD1. This CDR3 comprises 16 residues. V lost 2 bases to trimming and J lost 2 bases; unmatched junction nucleotides: 9. Germline assignment: CDR1 ENHRY and CDR2 SYGVKD. CDR3: CAISELWQGETYEQYF. CDR3 DNA sequence: TGTGCCATCAGTGAGCTTTGGCAGGGGGAGACCTACGAGCAGTACTTC.

This clonotype has just a few counts. This chain uses TRBV7-2 with TRBJ2-4; TRBD1 is a possible D gene (6 bases). Germline CDR1 and CDR2: SGHTA and FQGNSA. V lost 6 bases and J 0 bases, leaving 15 bases between the germline ends. The CDR3 extends over 16 amino acids. The CDR3 DNA reads TGTGCCAGCAGTCCGACAGGATTCTCAGCCAAAAACATTCAGTACTTC. The encoded protein is CASSPTGFSAKNIQYF.

The DNA of the CDR3 is TGTGCCAGCAGCCCAACTAGATCAGATACGCAGTATTTT. Encoded protein: CASSPTRSDTQYF. The gene calls are TRBV11-2 and TRBJ2-3; D may be TRBD2 (5 bases). Trimming left V 5 bases short and J 4 bases short, with 10 bases between. Germline CDR1 and CDR2: SGHAT and FQNNGV. This CDR3 contains 13 residues. Full variable domain (remainder filled in from reference TRBV11-2 and TRBJ2-3): EAGVAQSPRYKIIEKRQSVAFWCNPISGHATLYWYQQILGQGPKLLIQFQNNGVVDDSQLPKDRFSAERLKGVDSTLKIQPAKLEDSAVYLCASSPTRSDTQYFGPGTRLTVL.

V and J are TRBV7-8 and TRBJ2-5; D is perhaps TRBD1 (5 bases). Germline CDR1 is SGHVS and CDR2 is FQNEAQ. The V gene lost 7 bases and the J gene lost 5 bases, with 14 bases spanning the gap. CDR3 size: 13 residues. In DNA, the CDR3 is TGTGCCAGCACCCTAGGGGCCGGTGAGACCCAGTACTTC. As protein: CASTLGAGETQYF.

This clonotype was seen repeatedly, ten times or more. The chain couples TRBV29-1 to TRBJ2-5; D remains ambiguous. Trimming left V 3 bases short and J 2 bases short, with 16 bases between. Germline values: CDR1 SQVTM, CDR2 ANQGSEA. The CDR3 sequence is 15 residues long. CDR3 nucleotide sequence: TGCAGCGTTGATAGGTTAGGACGGCTACAAGAGACCCAGTACTTC. Amino acids: CSVDRLGRLQETQYF.

Points on this clonotype: Since a much larger clone is just one base distant, this may be a read error. V and J are TRBV6-2 or TRBV6-3 and TRBJ2-7; D is perhaps TRBD1 or TRBD2 (5 bases each). CDR1 is MNHEY and CDR2 is SVGEGT in the germline V gene. The CDR3 loop spans 14 amino acids. The V gene lost 7 bases and the J gene lost 5 bases, with 18 bases spanning the gap. CDR3: CASNEDTGNNEQYF. The CDR3 nucleotides read TGTGCCAGCAATGAGGACACGGGAAATAACGAGCAGTACTTC.

The V gene is TRBV4-2, the J gene TRBJ2-1; TRBD2 matches 8 bases. J lost 6 bases, V lost 4 bases, and 8 bases had no gene match. This CDR3 is 15 amino acids long. Germline CDR1 and CDR2: LGHNA and YNFKEQ. The CDR3 here is CASSLAGRGGNEQFF. The CDR3 nucleotides read TGTGCCAGCAGCCTAGCGGGGAGGGGCGGCAATGAGCAGTTCTTC.

The rearrangement joins TRBV11-2 to TRBJ2-5; perhaps TRBD1 as D (5 bases). Germline loops: CDR1 SGHAT, CDR2 FQNNGV. The CDR3 is made up of 14 amino acids. Trimming left V 1 base short and J 5 bases short, with 11 bases between. CDR3 loop: CASSLVGARETQYF. In nucleotides, the CDR3 is TGTGCCAGCAGCTTAGTAGGGGCCCGGGAGACCCAGTACTTC.

The genes are TRBV25-1 and TRBJ2-2; TRBD2 matches 11 bases. There are 13 residues in the CDR3. The germline V gene encodes CDR1 MGHDK and CDR2 SYGVNS. J was trimmed by 5 bases and V by 8 bases; bases with no gene match: 1. Written as DNA, the CDR3 is TGTGCCAGCCGGACTAGCGGGACCGGGGAGCTGTTTTTT. Translated: CASRTSGTGELFF.

In its sample, this clonotype was seen a few times. This chain joins TRBV5-1 and TRBJ1-1; D is unclear. Trimming took 0 bases from V and 5 from J, leaving 11 bases between them. CDR3 size: 14 residues. The germline V gene encodes CDR1 SGHRS and CDR2 YFSETQ. This CDR3 is CASSLVGPGTEAFF. DNA of the CDR3: TGCGCCAGCAGCTTGGTTGGTCCTGGGACTGAAGCTTTCTTT.

The gene calls are TRBV6-2 or TRBV6-3 and TRBJ2-3, with 7 bases matching TRBD2. The CDR3 sequence is 16 residues long. Unmatched junction bases numbered 12, after V lost 7 bases and J lost 2 bases. Germline V gene lookup returns CDR1 MNHEY and CDR2 SVGEGT. CDR3: CASNPFQRGLTDTQYF. CDR3 coding DNA: TGTGCCAGCAATCCCTTCCAGCGGGGCCTCACAGATACGCAGTATTTT.

This clonotype was recorded at least ten times. The CDR3 protein is CASSLGQGPYNEQFF. The CDR3 DNA is TGTGCCAGCAGTTTAGGGCAGGGCCCCTACAATGAGCAGTTCTTC. This chain connects TRBV28 to TRBJ2-1, with D possibly matching TRBD1 (5 bases). Trimming removed 2 bases at V and 2 bases at J, with 10 bases between. This CDR3 has 15 amino acids. Per germline, CDR1 MDHEN and CDR2 SYDVKM.

The chain has TRBV12-3 or TRBV12-4 and TRBJ1-2; possible D gene TRBD1, 5 bases. V was clipped by 7 bases and J by 1 base, with 16 bases between them. The CDR3 spans 15 residues. Here the CDR3 reads CASTGGETINYGYTF. CDR3 coding DNA: TGTGCCAGCACGGGGGGGGAGACGATTAACTATGGCTACACCTTC.

This clonotype came up a few times. The V gene is TRBV28, the J gene TRBJ2-2; D unclear. The V and J ends lost 4 bases and 6 bases respectively, with 9 bases between them. The CDR3 totals 13 residues. Germline-derived CDR1 and CDR2 are MDHEN and SYDVKM. The CDR3 sequence is CASSWIRAGELFF. The CDR3 bases are TGTGCCAGCAGTTGGATTCGGGCCGGGGAGCTGTTTTTT. The variable domain in full, completed from reference TRBV28 and TRBJ2-2, reads DVKVTQSSRYLVKRTGEKVFLECVQDMDHENMFWYRQDPGLGLRLIYFSYDVKMKEKGDIPEGYSVSREKKERFSLILESASTNQTSMYLCASSWIRAGELFFGEGSRLTVL.

The chain combines TRBV5-5 with TRBJ2-1; no firm D call. With 0 bases removed from V and 4 bases from J, the gap between germline ends came to 8 bases. CDR1 is SGHKS and CDR2 is YYEKEE in the germline V gene (reference sequence). The CDR3 runs 14 residues. The CDR3 DNA is TGTGCCAGCAGCTTGGTCCCAGGTTACAATGAGCAGTTCTTC. It codes for CASSLVPGYNEQFF.

This clonotype was seen a handful of times. The chain has TRBV11-2 and TRBJ2-3, with 8 nucleotides matching TRBD1. This CDR3 contains 16 residues. The V segment lost 5 bases and the J segment 2 bases; nucleotides outside the gene matches: 9. CDR1 is SGHAT, CDR2 FQNNGV, per germline. CDR3 residues: CASSPQGDPYTDTQYF. As DNA, the CDR3 is TGTGCCAGCAGCCCACAGGGGGATCCTTACACAGATACGCAGTATTTT.

This clonotype was seen more than once but under ten times. The chain couples TRBV29-1 to TRBJ2-1; 7 positions match TRBD2. Unmatched junction bases numbered 4, after V lost 3 bases and J lost 2 bases. The V gene's germline CDR1 is SQVTM and CDR2 ANQGSEA. CDR3 length: 14 residues. The CDR3 protein is CSVDSGRTYNEQFF. For the CDR3, the DNA is TGCAGCGTTGACTCCGGGAGGACCTACAATGAGCAGTTCTTC.

The chain links TRBV15 to TRBJ2-1, with D possibly matching TRBD2 (6 bases). Germline-derived CDR1 and CDR2 are LNHNV and YYDKDF (reference sequence). The CDR3 is made up of 16 amino acids. The V and J ends lost 2 bases and 5 bases respectively, with 16 bases between them. The CDR3 nucleotides read TGTGCCACCAGCAGATCGTCGGCGGGGAGCCACAATGAGCAGTTCTTC. This sequence encodes CATSRSSAGSHNEQFF.